This entry describes one TCR beta chain. The antigen is unknown. Each TCR library consumed 3,000 to 4,000 ng of total RNA. Researchers ran eight separate cDNA reactions for each sample. TCRdb re-analyzed the 5' RACE reads; it lists each CDR3 protein once, without DNA. The data show some 330,000 distinct CDR3 sequences, and the top ten clones hold roughly 5.2%. This sample was included in a study of monozygotic twins with inflammatory bowel disease. Overall study findings and caveats: The sharing of clonotypes with others was lower in IBD patients than in healthy twins, especially with disease activity. Healthy co-twins had higher TCRbeta inverse Simpson diversity than their IBD twins.

This clonotype originated in a human donor with ulcerative colitis or Crohn's disease, or a healthy co-twin of an affected twin (not recorded which). The sample consisted of blood.

The CDR3 loop reads CAIGGSTDTQYF. This chain uses TRBV10-3 with TRBJ2-3; TCRdb gives TRBD2 as the D gene, but with no DNA this cannot be confirmed. This CDR3 is built from 12 residues. The V gene's germline CDR1 is ENHRY and CDR2 SYGVKD.